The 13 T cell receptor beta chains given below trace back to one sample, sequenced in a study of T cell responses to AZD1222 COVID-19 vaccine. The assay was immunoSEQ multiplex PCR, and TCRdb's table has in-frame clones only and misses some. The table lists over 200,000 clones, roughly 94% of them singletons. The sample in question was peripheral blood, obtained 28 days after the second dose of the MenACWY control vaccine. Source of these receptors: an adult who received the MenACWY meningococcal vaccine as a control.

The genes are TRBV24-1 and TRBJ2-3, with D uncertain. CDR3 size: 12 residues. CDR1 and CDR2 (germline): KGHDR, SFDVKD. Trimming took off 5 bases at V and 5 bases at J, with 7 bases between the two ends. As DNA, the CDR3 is TGTGCCACCAGTGGTGTCAAAGATACGCAGTATTTT. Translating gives CATSGVKDTQYF.

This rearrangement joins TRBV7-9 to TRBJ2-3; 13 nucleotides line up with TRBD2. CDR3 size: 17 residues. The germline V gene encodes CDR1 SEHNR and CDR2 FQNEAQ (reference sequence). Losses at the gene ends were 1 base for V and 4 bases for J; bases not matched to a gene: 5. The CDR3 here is CASSLGGTSGIADTQYF. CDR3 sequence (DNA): TGTGCCAGCAGCTTAGGCGGGACTAGCGGGATAGCAGATACGCAGTATTTT. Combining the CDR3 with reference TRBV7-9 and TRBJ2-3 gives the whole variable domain DTGVSQNPRHKITKRGQNVTFRCDPISEHNRLYWYRQTLGQGPEFLTYFQNEAQLEKSRLLSDRFSAERPKGSFSTLEIQRTEQGDSAMYLCASSLGGTSGIADTQYFGPGTRLTVL.

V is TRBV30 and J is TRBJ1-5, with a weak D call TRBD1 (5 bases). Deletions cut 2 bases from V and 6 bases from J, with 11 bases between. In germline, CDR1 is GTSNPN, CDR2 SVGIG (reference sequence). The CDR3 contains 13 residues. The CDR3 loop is CAWSNAGAQPQHF. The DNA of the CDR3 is TGTGCCTGGAGTAACGCCGGGGCTCAGCCCCAGCATTTT.

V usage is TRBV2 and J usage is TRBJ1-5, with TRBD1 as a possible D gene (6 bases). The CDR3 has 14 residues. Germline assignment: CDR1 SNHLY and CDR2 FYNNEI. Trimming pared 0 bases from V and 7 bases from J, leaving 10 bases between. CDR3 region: CASSEALQGQPQHF. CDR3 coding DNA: TGTGCCAGCAGTGAAGCGCTTCAGGGGCAGCCCCAGCATTTT.

This CDR3 reads CASSQPGQVGAFF. The CDR3 coding sequence is TGTGCCAGCAGCCAACCGGGACAGGTTGGAGCTTTCTTT. This chain joins TRBV14 and TRBJ1-1, with 8 bases lining up with TRBD1. The CDR3 contains 13 residues. With V trimmed by 2 bases and J by 10 bases, 6 bases remained unmatched. Germline V gene sequence: CDR1 SGHDN, CDR2 FVKESK.

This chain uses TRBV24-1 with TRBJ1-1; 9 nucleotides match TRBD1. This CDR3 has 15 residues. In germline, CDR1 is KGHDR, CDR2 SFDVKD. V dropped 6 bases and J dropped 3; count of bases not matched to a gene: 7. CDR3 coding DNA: TGTGCCACCAGTTCCCGCGGGACAGGGTACACTGAAGCTTTCTTT. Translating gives CATSSRGTGYTEAFF.

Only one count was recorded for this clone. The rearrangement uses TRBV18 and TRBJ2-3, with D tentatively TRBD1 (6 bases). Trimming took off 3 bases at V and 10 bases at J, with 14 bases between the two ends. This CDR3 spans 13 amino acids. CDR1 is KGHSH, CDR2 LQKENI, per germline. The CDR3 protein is CASSPRDNLSQYF. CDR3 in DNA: TGTGCCAGCTCACCCCGGGACAACCTTTCGCAGTATTTT.

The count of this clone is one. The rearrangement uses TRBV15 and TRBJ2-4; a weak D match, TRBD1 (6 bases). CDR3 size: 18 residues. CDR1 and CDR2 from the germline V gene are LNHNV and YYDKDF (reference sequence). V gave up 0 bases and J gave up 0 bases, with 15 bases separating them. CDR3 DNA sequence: TGTGCCACCAGCAGAGATGGCGGCAGGGGCTTAGCCAAAAACATTCAGTACTTC. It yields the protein CATSRDGGRGLAKNIQYF.

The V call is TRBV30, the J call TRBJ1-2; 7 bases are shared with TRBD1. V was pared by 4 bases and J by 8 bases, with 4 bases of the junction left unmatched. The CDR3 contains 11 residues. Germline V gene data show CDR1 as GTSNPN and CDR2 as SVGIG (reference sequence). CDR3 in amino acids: CAWTQGGGYTF. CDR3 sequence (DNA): TGTGCCTGGACCCAGGGGGGGGGCTACACCTTC.

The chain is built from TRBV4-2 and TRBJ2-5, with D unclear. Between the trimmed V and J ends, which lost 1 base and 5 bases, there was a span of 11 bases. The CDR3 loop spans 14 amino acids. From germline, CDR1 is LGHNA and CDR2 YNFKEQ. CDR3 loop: CASSQVGSWETQYF. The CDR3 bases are TGTGCCAGCAGCCAAGTGGGTAGCTGGGAGACCCAGTACTTC.

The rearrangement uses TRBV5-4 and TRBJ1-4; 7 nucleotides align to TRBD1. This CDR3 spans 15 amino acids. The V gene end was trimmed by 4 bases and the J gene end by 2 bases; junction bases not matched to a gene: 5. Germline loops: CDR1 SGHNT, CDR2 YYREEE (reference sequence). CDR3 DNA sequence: TGTGCCAGCAGCCATCGGGACAGTACTAATGAAAAACTGTTTTTT. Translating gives CASSHRDSTNEKLFF.

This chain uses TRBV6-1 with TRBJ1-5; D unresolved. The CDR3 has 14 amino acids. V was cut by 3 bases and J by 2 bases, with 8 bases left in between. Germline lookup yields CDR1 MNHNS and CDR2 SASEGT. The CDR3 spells CASSETQRNQPQHF. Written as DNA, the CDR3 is TGTGCCAGCAGTGAGACACAGCGCAATCAGCCCCAGCATTTT.

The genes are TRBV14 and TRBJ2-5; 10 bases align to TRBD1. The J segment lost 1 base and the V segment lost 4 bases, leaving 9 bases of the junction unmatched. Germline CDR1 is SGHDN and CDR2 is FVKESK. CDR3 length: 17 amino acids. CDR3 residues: CASSRLTGTGVQETQYF. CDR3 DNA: TGTGCCAGCAGCCGCTTAACGGGGACAGGGGTCCAAGAGACCCAGTACTTC.